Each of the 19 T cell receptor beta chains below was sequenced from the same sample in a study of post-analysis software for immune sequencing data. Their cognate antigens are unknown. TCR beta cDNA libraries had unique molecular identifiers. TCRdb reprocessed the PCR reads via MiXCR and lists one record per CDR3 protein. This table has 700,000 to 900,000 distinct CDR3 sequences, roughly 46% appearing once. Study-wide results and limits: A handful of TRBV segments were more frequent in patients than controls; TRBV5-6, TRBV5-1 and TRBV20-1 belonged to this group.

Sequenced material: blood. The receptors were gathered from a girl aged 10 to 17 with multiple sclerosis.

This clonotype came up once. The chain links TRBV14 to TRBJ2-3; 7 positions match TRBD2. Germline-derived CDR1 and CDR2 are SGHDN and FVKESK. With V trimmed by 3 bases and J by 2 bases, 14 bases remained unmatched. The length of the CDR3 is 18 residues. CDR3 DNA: TGTGCCAGCAGCCATATCCTCGGGGACTACCCCAACACAGATACGCAGTATTTT. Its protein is CASSHILGDYPNTDTQYF.

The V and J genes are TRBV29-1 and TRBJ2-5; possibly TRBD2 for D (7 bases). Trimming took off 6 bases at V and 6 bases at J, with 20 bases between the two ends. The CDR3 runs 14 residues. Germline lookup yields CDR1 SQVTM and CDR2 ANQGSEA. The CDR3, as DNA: TGCAGCGTGAAGGGGGGGACTCGGGGGAAGACCCAGTACTTC. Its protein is CSVKGGTRGKTQYF.

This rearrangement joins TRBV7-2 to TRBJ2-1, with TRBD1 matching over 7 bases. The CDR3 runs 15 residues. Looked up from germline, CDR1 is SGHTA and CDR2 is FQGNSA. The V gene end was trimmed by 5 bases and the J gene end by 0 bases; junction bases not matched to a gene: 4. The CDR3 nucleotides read TGTGCCAGCAGCACGGACAGGCGCTCCTACAATGAGCAGTTCTTC. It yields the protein CASSTDRRSYNEQFF. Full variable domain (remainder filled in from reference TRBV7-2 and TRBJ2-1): GAGVSQSPSNKVTEKGKDVELRCDPISGHTALYWYRQSLGQGLEFLIYFQGNSAPDKSGLPSDRFSAERTGGSVSTLTIQRTQQEDSAVYLCASSTDRRSYNEQFFGPGTRLTVL.

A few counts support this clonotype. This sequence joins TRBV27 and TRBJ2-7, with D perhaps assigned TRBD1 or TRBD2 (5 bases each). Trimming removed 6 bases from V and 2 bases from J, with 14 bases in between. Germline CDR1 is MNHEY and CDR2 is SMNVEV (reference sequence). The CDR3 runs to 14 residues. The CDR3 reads CASRMRGAAYEQYF. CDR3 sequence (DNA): TGTGCCAGCAGGATGAGAGGGGCCGCCTACGAGCAGTACTTC.

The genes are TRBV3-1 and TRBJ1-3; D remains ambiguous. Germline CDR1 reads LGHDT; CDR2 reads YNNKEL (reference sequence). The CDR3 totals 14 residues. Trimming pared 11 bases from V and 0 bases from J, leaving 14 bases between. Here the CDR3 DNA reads TGTGCCTGTTCAACCCTAGCCTCTGGAAACACCATATATTTT. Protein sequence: CACSTLASGNTIYF. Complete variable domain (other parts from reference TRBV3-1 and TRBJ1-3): DTAVSQTPKYLVTQMGNDKSIKCEQNLGHDTMYWYKQDSKKFLKIMFSYNNKELIINETVPNRFSPKSPDKAHLNLHINSLELGDSAVYFCACSTLASGNTIYFGEGSWLTVV.

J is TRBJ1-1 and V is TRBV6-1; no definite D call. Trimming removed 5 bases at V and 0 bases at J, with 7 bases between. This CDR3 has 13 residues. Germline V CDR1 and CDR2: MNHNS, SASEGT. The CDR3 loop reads CASSPHLNTEAFF. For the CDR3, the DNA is TGTGCCAGCAGTCCCCACCTGAACACTGAAGCTTTCTTT.

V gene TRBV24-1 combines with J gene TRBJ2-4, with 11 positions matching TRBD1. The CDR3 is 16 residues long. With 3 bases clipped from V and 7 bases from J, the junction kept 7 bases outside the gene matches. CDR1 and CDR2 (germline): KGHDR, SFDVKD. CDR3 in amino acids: CATSDPGQGAGNIQYF. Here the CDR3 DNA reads TGTGCCACCAGTGATCCCGGACAGGGGGCAGGGAACATTCAGTACTTC.

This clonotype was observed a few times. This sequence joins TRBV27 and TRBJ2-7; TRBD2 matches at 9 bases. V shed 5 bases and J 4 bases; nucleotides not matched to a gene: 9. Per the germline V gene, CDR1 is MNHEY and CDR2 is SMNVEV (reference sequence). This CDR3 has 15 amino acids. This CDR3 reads CASSPGSSGSYEQYF. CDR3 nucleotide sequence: TGTGCCAGCAGTCCCGGAAGTAGCGGGAGTTACGAGCAGTACTTC.

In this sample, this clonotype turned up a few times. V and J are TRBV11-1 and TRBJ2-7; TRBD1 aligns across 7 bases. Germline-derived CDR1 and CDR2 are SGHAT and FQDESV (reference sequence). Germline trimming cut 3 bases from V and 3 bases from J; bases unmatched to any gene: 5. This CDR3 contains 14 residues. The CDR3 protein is CASSFTGTVYEQYF. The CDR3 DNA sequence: TGTGCCAGCAGCTTTACCGGGACAGTCTACGAGCAGTACTTC. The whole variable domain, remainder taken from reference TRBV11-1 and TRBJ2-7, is EAEVAQSPRYKITEKSQAVAFWCDPISGHATLYWYRQILGQGPELLVQFQDESVVDDSQLPKDRFSAERLKGVDSTLKIQPAELGDSAMYLCASSFTGTVYEQYFGPGTRLTVT.

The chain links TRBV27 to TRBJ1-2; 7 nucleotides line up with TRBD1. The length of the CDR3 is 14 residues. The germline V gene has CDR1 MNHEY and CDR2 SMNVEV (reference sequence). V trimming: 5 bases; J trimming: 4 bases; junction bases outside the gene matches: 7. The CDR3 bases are TGTGCCAGCAGTCGCAACCGGGACAGCTATGGCTACACCTTC. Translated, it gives CASSRNRDSYGYTF.

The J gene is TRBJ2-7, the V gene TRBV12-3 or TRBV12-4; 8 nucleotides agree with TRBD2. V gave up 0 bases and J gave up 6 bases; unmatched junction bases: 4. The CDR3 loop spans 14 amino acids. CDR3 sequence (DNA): TGTGCCAGCAGTTTAGCCCCAAGCGGGAGCGAGCAGTACTTC. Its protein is CASSLAPSGSEQYF.

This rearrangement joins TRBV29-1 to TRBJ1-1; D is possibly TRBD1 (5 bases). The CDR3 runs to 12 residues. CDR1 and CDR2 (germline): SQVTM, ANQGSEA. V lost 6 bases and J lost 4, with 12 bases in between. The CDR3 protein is CSVGREGTEAFF. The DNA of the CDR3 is TGCAGCGTGGGCAGGGAGGGCACTGAAGCTTTCTTT. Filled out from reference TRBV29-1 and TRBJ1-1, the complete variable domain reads SAVISQKPSRDICQRGTSLTIQCQVDSQVTMMFWYRQQPGQSLTLIATANQGSEATYESGFVIDKFPISRPNLTFSTLTVSNMSPEDSSIYLCSVGREGTEAFFGQGTRLTVV.

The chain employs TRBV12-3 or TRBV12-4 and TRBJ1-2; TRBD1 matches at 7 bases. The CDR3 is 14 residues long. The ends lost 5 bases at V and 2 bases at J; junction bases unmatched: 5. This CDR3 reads CASSPPGQNYGYTF. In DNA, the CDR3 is TGTGCCAGCAGTCCGCCGGGACAGAACTATGGCTACACCTTC.

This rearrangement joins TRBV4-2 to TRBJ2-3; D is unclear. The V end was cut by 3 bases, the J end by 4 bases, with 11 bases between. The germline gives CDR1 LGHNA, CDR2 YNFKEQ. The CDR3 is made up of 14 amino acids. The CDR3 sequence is CASSHGPGSDTQYF. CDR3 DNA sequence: TGTGCCAGCAGCCATGGTCCGGGCTCAGATACGCAGTATTTT.

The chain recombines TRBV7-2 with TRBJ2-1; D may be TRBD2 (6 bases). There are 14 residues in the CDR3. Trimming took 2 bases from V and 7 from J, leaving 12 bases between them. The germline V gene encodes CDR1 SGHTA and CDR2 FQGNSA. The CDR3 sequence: CASSLFDGGNEQFF. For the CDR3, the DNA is TGTGCCAGCAGCTTATTTGACGGAGGGAATGAGCAGTTCTTC.

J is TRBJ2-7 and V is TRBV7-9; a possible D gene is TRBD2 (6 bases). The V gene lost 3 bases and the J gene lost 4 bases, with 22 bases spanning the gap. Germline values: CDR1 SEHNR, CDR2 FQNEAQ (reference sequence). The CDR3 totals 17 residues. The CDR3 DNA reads TGTGCCAGCAGCTTCGTGTCCGGGGGTAGCACTGGGTACGAGCAGTACTTC. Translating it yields CASSFVSGGSTGYEQYF.

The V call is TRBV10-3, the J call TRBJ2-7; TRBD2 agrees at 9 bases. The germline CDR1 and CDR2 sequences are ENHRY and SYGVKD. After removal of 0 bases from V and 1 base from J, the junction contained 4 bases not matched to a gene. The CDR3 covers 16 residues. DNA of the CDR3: TGTGCCATCAGTGAGTCTCCCAGCGGGAGGTCCTACGAGCAGTACTTC. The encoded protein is CAISESPSGRSYEQYF.

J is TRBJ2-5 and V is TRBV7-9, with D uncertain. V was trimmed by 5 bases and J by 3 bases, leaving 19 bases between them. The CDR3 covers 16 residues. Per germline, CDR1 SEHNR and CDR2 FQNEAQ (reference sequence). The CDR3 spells CASSLPPGFGEETQYF. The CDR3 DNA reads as TGTGCCAGCAGCCTGCCGCCGGGCTTTGGTGAAGAGACCCAGTACTTC.

CDR3 coding DNA: TGTGCCAGCAGCTTAGCGAAGCGGAGATCCTCCTACAATGAGCAGTTCTTC. The encoded protein is CASSLAKRRSSYNEQFF. V is TRBV7-8 and J is TRBJ2-1; D possibly corresponds to TRBD2 (5 bases). Trimming left V 0 bases short and J 0 bases short, with 12 bases between. This CDR3 spans 17 amino acids. Germline CDR1 reads SGHVS; CDR2 reads FQNEAQ. The full variable domain, with the rest looked up from reference TRBV7-8 and TRBJ2-1, is GAGVSQSPRYKVAKRGQDVALRCDPISGHVSLFWYQQALGQGPEFLTYFQNEAQLDKSGLPSDRFFAERPEGSVSTLKIQRTQQEDSAVYLCASSLAKRRSSYNEQFFGPGTRLTVL.